This T cell receptor beta chain is from a study of shared clonotypes between healthy human individuals. Study findings and constraints: An expected dependence of interdonor clonotype sharing on sequencing depth was noted.

Comments on this clone: Its specificity is unknown.

Germline CDR1 reads MDHEN; CDR2 reads SYDVKM. The V and J ends lost 5 bases and 2 bases respectively, with 9 bases between them. This CDR3 is 13 amino acids long. Deep-level assay runs were performed. Unsorted PBMC replicate PCRs drew on roughly 280 ng DNA, representing approximately 30,000 T cell genomes. Original data processing: Filtering was not the same, since immunoSEQ gave junction-only sequences without quality scores. The protocol was immunoSEQ multiplex PCR, while the TCRdb copy is restricted to in-frame clones and leaves out a portion. V, J and clone size are those of that table, while D and trimming were read from the DNA. The profile shows 450,000 to 550,000 clones, 79% of them singletons.

The specimen sequenced was PBMCs. This chain joins TRBV28 and TRBJ1-2; maybe TRBD1 (5 bases). This sequence originates from a middle-aged woman in good health. Some clones in this sample may be carry-over from other donors' samples. CDR3 amino acids: CASSRGVNYGYTF. The DNA of the CDR3 is TGTGCCAGCAGTCGAGGGGTAAACTATGGCTACACCTTC.